This TCR beta chain was profiled in a study of read filtering for tumor transcriptome and immune sequencing. Across the study: RNA-seq yielded only about 75 to 1,300 TCR reads, IR-seq about 4 to 11 million. Study conclusions and caveats: About four fifths of IR-seq clonotypes had a single read, yet these held about 3.4% of reads. IR-seq and RNA-seq agreed better without single-read clonotypes.

The V gene's germline CDR1 is SGHKS and CDR2 YYEKEE (reference sequence). This CDR3 region has 12 residues. Trimming cost V 3 bases and J 9 bases, with 10 bases left between them. From approximately 430 ng of RNA, a library with molecular barcoded alpha/delta and beta/gamma adaptors was made. In TCRdb, the reads were re-called with MiXCR into one record per CDR3 protein. This repertoire shows about 40,000 distinct CDR3 sequences, roughly 13% found once; its top ten account for 25% to 30%. This clonotype was detected many times. As yet, its antigen is unknown. The sample taken for sequencing was a population of CD138-negative cells sorted from bone marrow. The chain combines TRBV5-5 with TRBJ2-1; D call uncertain. The sequence was obtained from a donor over 35 with multiple myeloma. The CDR3 DNA reads as TGTGCCAGCAGCTCACCGGGTTTTGAGCAGTTCTTC. This encodes CASSSPGFEQFF. The full variable domain, in which reference TRBV5-5 and TRBJ2-1 provide the parts outside the CDR3, is DAGVTQSPTHLIKTRGQQVTLRCSPISGHKSVSWYQQVLGQGPQFIFQYYEKEERGRGNFPDRFSARQFPNYSSELNVNALLLGDSALYLCASSSPGFEQFFGPGTRLTVL.